This passage covers 24 T cell receptor beta chains from one sample sequenced in a study of read filtering for tumor transcriptome and immune sequencing. From 300 to 450 ng of RNA, a library with molecular barcoded alpha/delta and beta/gamma adaptors was made. TCRdb reprocessed the reads via MiXCR and lists one record per CDR3 protein. The table shows 55,000 to 60,000 distinct CDR3 sequences, with roughly 12% occurring only once. Specimen: a population of CD138-negative cells sorted from bone marrow. These receptors were collected from a donor at least 40 years old with multiple myeloma.

This clonotype was detected ten times or more. The rearrangement uses TRBV7-9 and TRBJ1-4; 7 bases match TRBD1. CDR3 length equals 18 residues. The V and J ends lost 2 bases and 4 bases, in that order; junction bases with no gene match: 13. Germline V gene data show CDR1 as SEHNR and CDR2 as FQNEAQ (reference sequence). The CDR3 nucleotides are TGTGCCAGCAGCTTATCTACCTGGGACAGCATCATTAATGAAAAACTGTTTTTT. Translating gives CASSLSTWDSIINEKLFF.

This clonotype came up many times. The genes are TRBV21-1 and TRBJ1-5. TRBV21-1 is an annotated pseudogene. The CDR3 spans 16 residues. The CDR3 loop is CASRKTMIYSNQPQHF. CDR3 bases: TGTGCCAGCAGGAAGACGATGATCTATAGCAATCAGCCCCAGCATTTT.

This clonotype was observed many times. This sequence joins TRBV20-1 and TRBJ2-3; D gene ambiguous. This CDR3 spans 14 amino acids. CDR1 is DFQATT and CDR2 is SNEGSKA in the germline V gene (reference sequence). CDR3 loop: CSARQAIGHTVVYF. The CDR3 DNA sequence: TGCAGCGCGCGGCAGGCCATTGGGCACACGGTGGTGTATTTT.

This clonotype was observed a few times. CDR3 sequence reads: CSVIPSGGTQETQYF. CDR3 DNA: TGCAGCGTCATACCGAGCGGGGGAACCCAAGAGACCCAGTACTTC. The chain uses TRBV29-1 and TRBJ2-5; 8 bases fit TRBD2. The CDR3 has 15 amino acids. Germline CDR1 SQVTM, CDR2 ANQGSEA. Trimming at V came to 6 bases and at J to 1 base, leaving 10 bases not matched to a gene.

This clonotype was seen repeatedly, ten times or more. The chain combines TRBV28 with TRBJ2-7; 8 positions match TRBD1. Trimming at V came to 3 bases and at J to 3 bases, leaving 4 bases not matched to a gene. The germline gives CDR1 MDHEN, CDR2 SYDVKM. CDR3 length equals 14 residues. The CDR3 DNA reads as TGTGCCAGCAGTTTGCGCGACAGGGGCTACGAGCAGTACTTC. Translating gives CASSLRDRGYEQYF.

This clonotype is judged medium-sized. This rearrangement joins TRBV12-3 or TRBV12-4 to TRBJ2-1; TRBD2 agrees at 10 bases. With 3 bases clipped from V and 7 bases from J, the junction kept 3 bases outside the gene matches. There are 14 residues in the CDR3. The CDR3: CASSLSGGANEQFF. CDR3 DNA: TGTGCCAGCAGTTTGAGCGGGGGGGCGAATGAGCAGTTCTTC.

This clonotype was seen ten or more times. The chain is built from TRBV20-1 and TRBJ2-5, with TRBD2 matching 7 bases. The germline CDR1 and CDR2 sequences are DFQATT and SNEGSKA (reference sequence). The ends lost 0 bases at V and 3 bases at J; junction bases unmatched: 7. CDR3 length equals 15 residues. The CDR3 spells CSARDGRSGEETQYF. For the CDR3, the DNA is TGCAGTGCTAGAGATGGGAGAAGCGGGGAAGAGACCCAGTACTTC.

As concerns this clonotype: At one boundary the junction diverges from the germline segment, which might be a read error. The chain joins TRBV24-1 to TRBJ2-2, with D possibly TRBD1 on 6 matching bases. The CDR3 extends over 17 amino acids. The germline CDR1 and CDR2 sequences are KGHDR and SFDVKD. CDR3 sequence reads: CATSGFPGTSNTGELFF. The CDR3 bases are TGTGCCACTAGTGGTTTTCCCGGGACATCCAACACCGGGGAGCTGTTTTTT.

The rearrangement links TRBV12-3 or TRBV12-4 to TRBJ1-2; 7 positions agree with TRBD1. The CDR3 length is 14 residues. V lost 2 bases, J lost 3 bases, and 3 bases stayed unmatched. The CDR3 bases are TGTGCCAGCAGTTTAACCAGGGGGGACTATGGCTACACCTTC. Amino acids: CASSLTRGDYGYTF.

As for this clonotype: A read error is possible here, since a much larger clone lies one base away. The chain carries TRBV12-3 or TRBV12-4 and TRBJ1-1; D is unclear. Trimming pared 5 bases from V and 1 base from J, leaving 5 bases between. The CDR3 runs 12 residues. This CDR3 reads CASSTWNTEAFF. CDR3 DNA: TGTGCCAGCAGTACATGGAACACTGAAGCTTTCTTT.

This chain uses TRBV6-6 with TRBJ2-7, with 9 bases matching TRBD1. Germline CDR1 reads MNHNY; CDR2 reads SVGAGI (reference sequence). The CDR3 spans 14 residues. The V segment lost 4 bases and the J segment 4 bases; nucleotides outside the gene matches: 5. Here the CDR3 DNA reads TGTGCCAGCAGTTTCCCGGGACAGGGATACGAGCAGTACTTC. This encodes CASSFPGQGYEQYF.

This clonotype has at least ten counts. The chain uses TRBV5-6 and TRBJ2-1; TRBD2 matches at 7 bases. J lost 3 bases, V lost 4 bases, and 7 bases had no gene match. This CDR3 is built from 15 residues. CDR1 SGHDT and CDR2 YYEEEE come from the germline V gene. The CDR3 sequence: CASSRFRDYYNEQFF. CDR3 DNA sequence: TGTGCCAGCAGCAGGTTCCGGGACTACTACAATGAGCAGTTCTTC.

This clonotype was detected only once. One end of the junction does not line up with germline, which may come from a read error. This chain links TRBV30 with TRBJ1-3, with no clear D. Germline V lookup: CDR1 GTSNPN, CDR2 SVGIG (reference sequence). The CDR3 covers 14 residues. CDR3 sequence (DNA): TGTGCCTGGAACCTGGGAAGCTCTGGAAGCACCATATATTTT. It is translated as CAWNLGSSGSTIYF.

This clonotype was detected many times. The chain joins TRBV10-3 to TRBJ1-1, with D unclear. CDR3 length: 15 amino acids. Per the germline V gene, CDR1 is ENHRY and CDR2 is SYGVKD. V lost 0 bases, J lost 0 bases, and 8 bases lay in between. CDR3 amino acids: CAISESALMNTEAFF. In DNA form, the CDR3 reads TGTGCCATCAGTGAGTCGGCTCTCATGAACACTGAAGCTTTCTTT.

This clonotype was recorded many times. One end of the junction varies from germline; a read error may be responsible. This chain uses TRBV7-7 with TRBJ2-3, with D possibly matching TRBD2 (6 bases). CDR1 is SSHAT, CDR2 FNYEAQ, per germline (reference sequence). This CDR3 comprises 13 residues. CDR3 nucleotides: TGTGCTAGCAGCTTAGCGGATGGGGATACGCAGTATTTT. Translating gives CASSLADGDTQYF.

This clonotype showed up many times. This chain links TRBV5-1 with TRBJ2-5; 12 bases align to TRBD2. Germline values: CDR1 SGHRS, CDR2 YFSETQ. V trimming: 1 base; J trimming: 5 bases; junction bases outside the gene matches: 9. The CDR3 is 17 residues long. Here the CDR3 DNA reads TGCGCCAGCAGCTTGTCGGGCACTAGCGGGGGGCGGGAGACCCAGTACTTC. This gives the protein CASSLSGTSGGRETQYF.

The sample holds many counts of this clonotype. The chain is built from TRBV2 and TRBJ2-5; 9 bases are a match to TRBD2. CDR1 and CDR2 from the germline V gene are SNHLY and FYNNEI. The CDR3 extends over 16 amino acids. The J segment lost 4 bases and the V segment lost 2 bases, leaving 8 bases of the junction unmatched. The chain's CDR3 is CASSEYGAGGVETQYF. The CDR3 region has the DNA TGTGCCAGCAGTGAATACGGAGCGGGGGGCGTAGAGACCCAGTACTTC.

Many counts were recorded for this clonotype. The genes are TRBV29-1 and TRBJ2-1; 11 bases match TRBD2. The V segment lost 2 bases and the J segment 7 bases; nucleotides outside the gene matches: 7. The CDR3 length is 15 residues. Per germline, CDR1 SQVTM and CDR2 ANQGSEA. CDR3 sequence reads: CSVEMRLAGMNEQFF. The CDR3 region has the DNA TGCAGCGTTGAAATGAGACTAGCGGGGATGAATGAGCAGTTCTTC.

There are many counts of this clonotype. The CDR3 protein is CASSQTVNTEAFF. The CDR3 DNA follows: TGTGCCAGCAGCCAGACGGTAAACACTGAAGCTTTCTTT. The gene calls are TRBV7-2 and TRBJ1-1, with D unresolved. Germline V gene lookup returns CDR1 SGHTA and CDR2 FQGNSA. The CDR3 extends over 13 amino acids. Trimming left V 5 bases short and J 2 bases short, with 9 bases between. Combining the CDR3 with reference TRBV7-2 and TRBJ1-1 gives the whole variable domain GAGVSQSPSNKVTEKGKDVELRCDPISGHTALYWYRQSLGQGLEFLIYFQGNSAPDKSGLPSDRFSAERTGGSVSTLTIQRTQQEDSAVYLCASSQTVNTEAFFGQGTRLTVV.

This clonotype was seen repeatedly, ten times or more. The gene calls are TRBV7-9 and TRBJ1-2; TRBD1 matches 7 bases. Germline V lookup: CDR1 SEHNR, CDR2 FQNEAQ (reference sequence). V was pared by 10 bases and J by 2 bases, with 7 bases of the junction left unmatched. This CDR3 has 13 amino acids. CDR3 sequence: CATHLTGNYGYTF. DNA for the CDR3: TGTGCCACCCATTTGACAGGGAACTATGGCTACACCTTC.

This clonotype appeared many times. The chain has TRBV12-3 or TRBV12-4 and TRBJ2-4; TRBD2 aligns across 14 bases. The V gene end was trimmed by 4 bases and the J gene end by 1 base; junction bases not matched to a gene: 6. This CDR3 is 18 amino acids long. The DNA of the CDR3 is TGTGCCAGCAGTTCCGCCGGGACTAGCGGGGGCGCCAAAAACATTCAGTACTTC. Its translation is CASSSAGTSGGAKNIQYF.

Ten or more counts support this clonotype. The rearrangement joins TRBV11-3 to TRBJ2-7, with a possible D match to TRBD1 (6 bases). Per the germline V gene, CDR1 is SGHNT and CDR2 is YENEEA. V dropped 5 bases and J dropped 5 bases, with 16 bases sitting between them. The CDR3 runs to 14 residues. CDR3 residues: CASSAGHRENEQYF. CDR3 nucleotide sequence: TGTGCCAGCAGCGCCGGGCACAGGGAGAACGAGCAGTACTTC.

This clonotype was counted many times. The chain carries TRBV3-1 and TRBJ2-1; D is uncertain. The CDR3 has 12 residues. V shed 5 bases and J shed 5 bases, with 7 bases lying between them. Germline V lookup: CDR1 LGHDT, CDR2 YNNKEL (reference sequence). The chain's CDR3 is CASSRVNNEQFF. The CDR3 DNA is TGTGCCAGCAGCAGGGTCAACAATGAGCAGTTCTTC.

This clonotype was counted between two and nine times. The chain links TRBV28 to TRBJ2-2; 11 bases map to TRBD1. Germline V lookup: CDR1 MDHEN, CDR2 SYDVKM. The CDR3 sequence is 18 residues long. The J segment lost 6 bases and the V segment lost 3 bases, leaving 12 bases of the junction unmatched. The CDR3 loop reads CASSFGSTGTGGPGELFF. CDR3 coding DNA: TGTGCCAGCAGTTTTGGAAGCACCGGGACAGGGGGTCCCGGGGAGCTGTTTTTT.